This TCR beta chain was retrieved from a study of PD-1 blockade in classical Hodgkin lymphoma. Findings of the study overall: Complete responders showed a baseline diversity that resembled the diversity of newly diagnosed patients.

Time point: cycle 4 day 1 (C4D1), after less than 7 weeks of nivolumab. There was relapse after autologous stem cell transplantation in every patient, and there was variation in brentuximab vedotin exposure. Magnetic negative selection served to purify CD4+ T cells out of PBMCs that had been thawed. This table comes from immunoSEQ multiplex PCR, and its TCRdb copy is limited to in-frame clones, with some not included. Of 30,000 to 40,000 clones listed, roughly 92% are singletons. Comment on this clone: Its antigen is not identified.

Sequencing used CD4+ T cells from blood, obtained before the fourth cycle of nivolumab. The clonotype originates from a human donor with classical Hodgkin lymphoma.

The CDR3 protein is CAISGDRVGETQYF. CDR3 bases: TGTGCCATCAGTGGAGACAGGGTTGGAGAGACCCAGTACTTC. J is TRBJ2-5 and V is TRBV10-3; TRBD1 matches at 7 bases. The germline V gene encodes CDR1 ENHRY and CDR2 SYGVKD. Losses at the gene ends were 4 bases for V and 4 bases for J; bases not matched to a gene: 6. This CDR3 has 14 amino acids.